These 32 T cell receptor beta chains were sequenced from one sample in a study of T cell responses to AZD1222 COVID-19 vaccine. This table comes from immunoSEQ multiplex PCR, and its TCRdb copy is limited to in-frame clones, with some not included. The sample yields some 150,000 clones, 90% seen once. Sequences were derived from peripheral blood, sampled on day 0 of AZD1222 vaccination. The receptor set was obtained from an adult in good health.

The chain employs TRBV7-9 and TRBJ1-6; the D is unclear. Trimming took 5 bases from V and 0 from J, leaving 17 bases between them. The CDR3 spans 18 residues. CDR1 SEHNR and CDR2 FQNEAQ come from the germline V gene (reference sequence). Here the CDR3 DNA reads TGTGCCAGCAGCACTCGGACGGGGTTTGGCTCCTATAATTCACCCCTCCACTTT. This gives the protein CASSTRTGFGSYNSPLHF.

The chain recombines TRBV3-1 (or the pseudogene TRBV3-2) with TRBJ2-5; 10 nucleotides agree with TRBD1. The CDR3 is 16 amino acids. V lost 0 bases, J lost 5 bases, and 6 bases stayed unmatched. Germline CDR1 and CDR2: LGHDT and YNNKEL (reference sequence). The CDR3 sequence: CASSQERQGAEETQYF. The CDR3 DNA follows: TGTGCCAGCAGCCAAGAAAGACAGGGGGCCGAGGAGACCCAGTACTTC.

The chain links TRBV24-1 to TRBJ2-3; 8 bases match TRBD2. The CDR3 contains 14 residues. V lost 6 bases, J lost 0 bases, and 1 base stayed unmatched. CDR1 and CDR2 (germline): KGHDR, SFDVKD. The CDR3 here is CATSRGGSTDTQYF. The CDR3 bases are TGTGCCACCAGTCGCGGGGGGAGCACAGATACGCAGTATTTT.

The chain carries TRBV27 and TRBJ2-5; 7 bases agree with TRBD1. The junction had 6 bases not matched to a gene; V was cut back by 1 base and J by 1 base. The CDR3 spans 16 residues. Germline CDR1 MNHEY, CDR2 SMNVEV (reference sequence). The CDR3 reads CASSLFWAGGQETQYF. The CDR3 bases are TGTGCCAGCAGTTTATTTTGGGCAGGGGGCCAAGAGACCCAGTACTTC.

The chain couples TRBV12-3 or TRBV12-4 to TRBJ1-2; a possible D gene is TRBD1 (6 bases). Between the trimmed V and J ends, which lost 6 bases and 3 bases, there was a span of 11 bases. There are 13 residues in the CDR3. This chain's CDR3 is CASRGHNDYGYTF. The CDR3 DNA sequence: TGTGCCAGCAGGGGACATAACGACTATGGCTACACCTTC.

The chain has TRBV12-3 or TRBV12-4 and TRBJ2-1; no clear D. V was trimmed by 3 bases and J by 6 bases, leaving 6 bases between them. The CDR3 is made up of 12 amino acids. This chain's CDR3 is CASSFGFNEQFF. For the CDR3, the DNA is TGTGCCAGCAGTTTTGGGTTCAATGAGCAGTTCTTC.

This clone was observed once. The rearrangement links TRBV3-1 (or the pseudogene TRBV3-2) to TRBJ1-2, with D maybe TRBD1 (5 bases). There are 15 residues in the CDR3. The germline gives CDR1 LGHDT, CDR2 YNNKEL (reference sequence). V gave up 1 base and J gave up 6 bases, with 15 bases separating them. The CDR3 region is CASSQVQPGLHGYTF. The DNA of the CDR3 is TGTGCCAGCAGCCAAGTACAACCAGGGTTACATGGCTACACCTTC.

The V gene is TRBV7-3, the J gene TRBJ2-1; TRBD2 aligns across 7 bases. J was trimmed by 5 bases and V by 1 base; bases with no gene match: 5. The CDR3 is 15 residues long. Germline values: CDR1 SGHTA, CDR2 FQGTGA. As DNA, the CDR3 is TGTGCCAGCAGCTTAAGAGGGAGGGAGAACAATGAGCAGTTCTTC. It codes for CASSLRGRENNEQFF.

This clone showed up just once. This rearrangement joins TRBV4-2 to TRBJ2-3, with D perhaps TRBD1 or TRBD2 (5 bases each). V gave up 4 bases and J gave up 5 bases, with 19 bases separating them. From germline, CDR1 is LGHNA and CDR2 YNFKEQ. The CDR3 runs 16 residues. CDR3 sequence (DNA): TGTGCCAGCAGCCCGACCGGGACCACAGTGATAGATACGCAGTATTTT. This translates into CASSPTGTTVIDTQYF.

This chain links TRBV7-2 with TRBJ2-5; D remains ambiguous. The CDR3 contains 14 residues. V was clipped by 5 bases and J by 5 bases, with 15 bases between them. Germline V gives CDR1 SGHTA, CDR2 FQGNSA. CDR3 residues: CASSQSRRWETQYF. In DNA form, the CDR3 reads TGTGCCAGCAGCCAAAGCCGGAGATGGGAGACCCAGTACTTC.

The chain employs TRBV5-8 and TRBJ1-5; 7 positions agree with TRBD1. Germline CDR1 reads SGHTS; CDR2 reads YDEGEE. There are 15 residues in the CDR3. The V segment lost 3 bases and the J segment 2 bases; nucleotides outside the gene matches: 5. DNA for the CDR3: TGTGCCAGCAGCTCGACAGGGACGGGCAATCAGCCCCAGCATTTT. It yields the protein CASSSTGTGNQPQHF. Based on the CDR3 plus reference TRBV5-8 and TRBJ1-5, the full variable domain is EAGVTQSPTHLIKTRGQQATLRCSPISGHTSVYWYQQALGLGLQFLLWYDEGEERNRGNFPPRFSGRQFPNYSSELNVNALELEDSALYLCASSSTGTGNQPQHFGDGTRLSIL.

The chain has TRBV7-3 and TRBJ2-3; D remains unclear. V lost 5 bases and J 2 bases, leaving 2 bases between the germline ends. Germline loops: CDR1 SGHTA, CDR2 FQGTGA. The CDR3 length is 11 residues. The CDR3 bases are TGTGCCAGCAGCCTCACAGATACGCAGTATTTT. Its protein product is CASSLTDTQYF. The whole variable domain, filled in from reference TRBV7-3 and TRBJ2-3, reads GAGVSQTPSNKVTEKGKYVELRCDPISGHTALYWYRQSLGQGPEFLIYFQGTGAADDSGLPNDRFFAVRPEGSVSTLKIQRTERGDSAVYLCASSLTDTQYFGPGTRLTVL.

The rearrangement links TRBV20-1 to TRBJ2-1, with D perhaps matching TRBD2 (6 bases). Germline CDR1 and CDR2: DFQATT and SNEGSKA (reference sequence). The CDR3 covers 14 residues. The ends were cut back, 3 bases at V and 4 bases at J, with 13 bases in the middle. The CDR3 sequence: CSASRLAKYNEQFF. The CDR3 DNA follows: TGCAGTGCTAGTCGGCTAGCGAAATACAATGAGCAGTTCTTC.

The rearrangement uses TRBV4-1 and TRBJ1-2; no definite D call. This CDR3 comprises 16 residues. Germline CDR1 MGHRA, CDR2 YSYEKL. Trimming stripped 1 base from V and 4 bases from J, with 16 bases between. This CDR3 is CASSQVGGSGLYGYTF. CDR3 coding DNA: TGCGCCAGCAGCCAAGTAGGAGGCAGCGGACTCTATGGCTACACCTTC.

This rearrangement joins TRBV18 to TRBJ2-5; D possibly corresponds to TRBD1 (5 bases). CDR1 is KGHSH, CDR2 LQKENI, per germline. With 4 bases removed from V and 5 bases from J, the gap between germline ends came to 8 bases. CDR3 length equals 12 residues. The CDR3 DNA reads as TGTGCCAGCTCACAGGGGTACGAGACCCAGTACTTC. Protein sequence: CASSQGYETQYF.

The chain is built from TRBV30 and TRBJ2-2; the D is unclear. CDR3 size: 14 residues. V lost 1 base, J lost 3 bases, and 9 bases lay in between. The V gene's germline CDR1 is GTSNPN and CDR2 SVGIG (reference sequence). CDR3 nucleotides: TGTGCCTGGAGTGGGACGGGCTACACCGGGGAGCTGTTTTTT. It specifies CAWSGTGYTGELFF.

The rearrangement uses TRBV30 and TRBJ2-5, with TRBD1 as a possible D gene (6 bases). Germline CDR1 is GTSNPN and CDR2 is SVGIG (reference sequence). V was clipped by 1 base and J by 5 bases, with 11 bases between them. This CDR3 is 13 amino acids long. CDR3 in amino acids: CAWSGIQGETQYF. The CDR3 DNA reads as TGTGCCTGGAGTGGGATTCAGGGGGAGACCCAGTACTTC.

This chain links TRBV6-6 with TRBJ2-7; D remains unclear. Trimming took 4 bases from V and 3 from J, leaving 4 bases between them. The germline CDR1 and CDR2 sequences are MNHNY and SVGAGI (reference sequence). CDR3 length: 11 amino acids. The CDR3 region has the DNA TGTGCCAGCAGTTGGGACTACGAGCAGTACTTC. Its protein product is CASSWDYEQYF.

The genes are TRBV14 and TRBJ2-1; D is ambiguous. The V end lost 0 bases, the J end lost 8 bases, and 2 bases lay between the germline ends. Germline CDR1 and CDR2: SGHDN and FVKESK. The CDR3 is 11 amino acids. The CDR3: CASSQEYEQFF. The DNA of the CDR3 is TGTGCCAGCAGCCAAGAGTATGAGCAGTTCTTC. The full variable domain, with the rest looked up from reference TRBV14 and TRBJ2-1, is EAGVTQFPSHSVIEKGQTVTLRCDPISGHDNLYWYRRVMGKEIKFLLHFVKESKQDESGMPNNRFLAERTGGTYSTLKVQPAELEDSGVYFCASSQEYEQFFGPGTRLTVL.

For this clone: Germline and junction disagree at one end, which may indicate a read error. The V call is TRBV4-1, the J call TRBJ1-5, with D uncertain. CDR3 length: 15 residues. Germline V CDR1 and CDR2: MGHRA, YSYEKL. Here the CDR3 reads CASSQGEYSNQPQHF. The CDR3 coding sequence is TGCGCCAGCAGTCAAGGAGAGTATAGCAATCAGCCCCAGCATTTT.

The V gene is TRBV7-2, the J gene TRBJ1-2; D not certain. The V end was cut by 4 bases, the J end by 4 bases, with 13 bases between. The length of the CDR3 is 14 residues. Germline CDR1 is SGHTA and CDR2 is FQGNSA. In DNA, the CDR3 is TGTGCCAGCAGCTCGATAGCTCCTGTCTATGGCTACACCTTC. Its translation is CASSSIAPVYGYTF.

The V gene is TRBV7-2, the J gene TRBJ2-3, with a weak D call TRBD1 (5 bases). Trimming took off 0 bases at V and 3 bases at J, with 10 bases between the two ends. The CDR3 length is 15 residues. CDR1 is SGHTA and CDR2 is FQGNSA in the germline V gene. CDR3 protein: CASSLARQGTDTQYF. Here the CDR3 DNA reads TGTGCCAGCAGCTTAGCGCGCCAGGGTACAGATACGCAGTATTTT.

V usage is TRBV6-2 or TRBV6-3 and J usage is TRBJ1-5; maybe TRBD1 (5 bases). Germline V gene sequence: CDR1 MNHEY, CDR2 SVGEGT. The CDR3 is made up of 14 amino acids. Trimming pared 1 base from V and 4 bases from J, leaving 8 bases between. CDR3 protein: CASSYLQGNQPQHF. CDR3 nucleotide sequence: TGTGCCAGCAGTTACTTGCAGGGAAATCAGCCCCAGCATTTT.

The rearrangement links TRBV4-2 to TRBJ1-5; possibly TRBD1 for D (5 bases). Germline V gene data show CDR1 as LGHNA and CDR2 as YNFKEQ. This CDR3 has 16 amino acids. Trimming took off 2 bases at V and 2 bases at J, with 13 bases between the two ends. The CDR3 protein is CASSQITGGRNQPQHF. The CDR3 DNA reads TGTGCCAGCAGCCAAATAACGGGGGGTCGCAATCAGCCCCAGCATTTT.

V is TRBV19 and J is TRBJ2-5; TRBD1 agrees at 9 bases. The trim removed 7 bases at V and 2 bases at J, leaving 5 bases unmatched. Germline CDR1 LNHDA, CDR2 SQIVND (reference sequence). CDR3 length: 14 amino acids. CDR3 sequence: CASTKGTGQETQYF. The CDR3 nucleotides are TGTGCCAGTACTAAAGGGACAGGGCAAGAGACCCAGTACTTC.

The chain uses TRBV7-2 and TRBJ2-5, with TRBD1 matching 12 bases. CDR3 size: 17 residues. Per germline, CDR1 SGHTA and CDR2 FQGNSA. V shed 2 bases and J 4 bases; nucleotides not matched to a gene: 8. In nucleotides, the CDR3 is TGTGCCAGCAGCTTAATTACTGGGACAGGGGGCCGAGAGACCCAGTACTTC. It specifies CASSLITGTGGRETQYF.

This chain joins TRBV6-2 or TRBV6-3 and TRBJ2-7; D is unresolved. Germline V CDR1 and CDR2: MNHEY, SVGEGT. The CDR3 contains 14 residues. V was clipped by 7 bases and J by 2 bases, with 15 bases between them. CDR3 sequence: CASIPSFLTYEQYF. The CDR3 DNA is TGTGCCAGCATCCCCTCTTTCCTTACCTACGAGCAGTACTTC.

This clone was found once. The rearrangement joins TRBV28 to TRBJ1-2, with 9 bases identical to TRBD1. The V segment lost 5 bases and the J segment 8 bases; nucleotides outside the gene matches: 6. This CDR3 has 13 amino acids. CDR1 is MDHEN, CDR2 SYDVKM, per germline. The DNA for the CDR3 is TGTGCCAGCAGTACGGGACAGGGAAAGGGCTACACCTTC. Encoded protein: CASSTGQGKGYTF.

The V call is TRBV18, the J call TRBJ1-1; a weak D match, TRBD1 (5 bases). This CDR3 is built from 16 residues. V was pared by 6 bases and J by 9 bases, with 26 bases between. Per germline, CDR1 KGHSH and CDR2 LQKENI. DNA of the CDR3: TGTGCCAGCTCTCCCACCCCGGACATGAGGGTTTTGAAAGCTTTCTTT. Its translation: CASSPTPDMRVLKAFF.

V usage is TRBV11-2 and J usage is TRBJ2-7, with 13 bases fitting TRBD2. Germline V gene data show CDR1 as SGHAT and CDR2 as FQNNGV. J was trimmed by 2 bases and V by 5 bases; bases with no gene match: 9. This CDR3 has 17 amino acids. The CDR3 DNA is TGTGCCAGCAGCGTCGCCGGGACTAGCGGGACAGCCTACGAGCAGTACTTC. Translating gives CASSVAGTSGTAYEQYF.

This clone was observed a single time. The genes are TRBV5-1 and TRBJ2-1; D not certain. Trimming cost V 3 bases and J 0 bases, with 13 bases left between them. Germline V gene data show CDR1 as SGHRS and CDR2 as YFSETQ. The CDR3 loop spans 16 amino acids. The CDR3 DNA sequence: TGCGCCAGCAGCTGGAACAGCCGGAGCTCCTACAATGAGCAGTTCTTC. Encoded protein: CASSWNSRSSYNEQFF.

This clone was observed once. The V gene is TRBV28, the J gene TRBJ2-3; D gene unclear. The CDR3 loop spans 14 amino acids. With 3 bases removed from V and 2 bases from J, the gap between germline ends came to 9 bases. Germline lookup yields CDR1 MDHEN and CDR2 SYDVKM. The CDR3 protein is CASSFPWDTDTQYF. CDR3 in DNA: TGTGCCAGCAGTTTTCCCTGGGACACAGATACGCAGTATTTT.